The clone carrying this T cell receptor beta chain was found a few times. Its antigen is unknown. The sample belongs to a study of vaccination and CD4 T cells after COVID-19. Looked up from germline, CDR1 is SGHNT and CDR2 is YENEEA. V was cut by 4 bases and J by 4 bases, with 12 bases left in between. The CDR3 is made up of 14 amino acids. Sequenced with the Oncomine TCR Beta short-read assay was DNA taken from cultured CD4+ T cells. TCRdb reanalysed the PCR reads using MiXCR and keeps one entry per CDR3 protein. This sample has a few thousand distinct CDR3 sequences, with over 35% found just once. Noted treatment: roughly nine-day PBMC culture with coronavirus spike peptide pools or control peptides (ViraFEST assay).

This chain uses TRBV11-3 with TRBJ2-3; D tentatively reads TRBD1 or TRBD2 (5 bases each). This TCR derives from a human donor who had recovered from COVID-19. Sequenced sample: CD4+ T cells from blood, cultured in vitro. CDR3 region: CASSSGTLADTQYF. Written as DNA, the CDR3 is TGTGCCAGCAGCTCGGGGACCCTCGCAGATACGCAGTATTTT.